The 9 T cell receptor beta chains below all came from one sample that was sequenced in a study of molecular identifiers for immune sequencing clone quantification. TCRdb processed the PCR reads anew with MiXCR; each CDR3 protein has one entry. The repertoire holds about 40,000 distinct CDR3 sequences, with approximately 17% as singletons. The sequencing sample was made of naive CD8+ T cells from blood, with Jurkat cell RNA spiked in. Subset specified: FACS-sorted CD8+CD4-CCR7+CD45RA+ naive T cells. The receptors were sampled from a human donor in good health. Some libraries in this study had Jurkat cell RNA spiked in.

The chain is built from TRBV27 and TRBJ1-4, with D unresolved. This CDR3 has 13 residues. V was clipped by 5 bases and J by 4 bases, with 8 bases between them. Germline CDR1 is MNHEY and CDR2 is SMNVEV (reference sequence). The CDR3 DNA reads TGTGCCAGCAGTCTTTCCCTTAATGAAAAACTGTTTTTT. It codes for CASSLSLNEKLFF.

This clonotype was picked up a small number of times. The chain recombines TRBV29-1 with TRBJ2-1, with D unresolved. This CDR3 is built from 13 residues. V lost 2 bases and J 0 bases, leaving 5 bases between the germline ends. Germline V CDR1 and CDR2: SQVTM, ANQGSEA. The CDR3 DNA follows: TGCAGCGTTGAAAGGGACTCCTACAATGAGCAGTTCTTC. Its translation is CSVERDSYNEQFF.

At least ten counts were recorded for this clonotype. V is TRBV5-1 and J is TRBJ1-1; D remains unclear. The CDR3 has 14 amino acids. With 1 base removed from V and 0 bases from J, the gap between germline ends came to 7 bases. The germline V gene has CDR1 SGHRS and CDR2 YFSETQ. CDR3 nucleotide sequence: TGCGCCAGCAGCTTGTATGAGATGAACACTGAAGCTTTCTTT. Residues: CASSLYEMNTEAFF.

This clonotype was counted at least ten times. The rearrangement links TRBV28 to TRBJ1-2; 12 nucleotides match TRBD1. Germline CDR1 and CDR2: MDHEN and SYDVKM. This CDR3 comprises 14 residues. After removal of 6 bases from V and 6 bases from J, the junction contained 5 bases not matched to a gene. This CDR3 is CASRTGTGGNGYTF. In DNA form, the CDR3 reads TGTGCCAGCAGAACCGGGACAGGGGGCAATGGCTACACCTTC.

This rearrangement joins TRBV4-1 to TRBJ2-1; D tentatively reads TRBD1 or TRBD2 (5 bases each). Germline V lookup: CDR1 MGHRA, CDR2 YSYEKL. V shed 5 bases and J shed 5 bases, with 13 bases lying between them. The CDR3 sequence is 14 residues long. CDR3 protein: CASSTRDRHNEQFF. The DNA of the CDR3 is TGCGCCAGCAGCACACGGGACCGGCACAATGAGCAGTTCTTC.

This clonotype occurred many times. The chain recombines TRBV4-2 with TRBJ2-1; TRBD2 is a possible D gene (5 bases). With 1 base removed from V and 9 bases from J, the gap between germline ends came to 7 bases. Germline loops: CDR1 LGHNA, CDR2 YNFKEQ. CDR3 length: 12 residues. CDR3 residues: CASSQGGGEQFF. CDR3 nucleotides: TGTGCCAGCAGCCAAGGAGGAGGTGAGCAGTTCTTC.

This clonotype was found once. It may be a read error: a sequence one base away is much more abundant. The CDR3 DNA reads TGCAGTGCTAGAGATACCCTAGCGGGATGCAATGAGCAGTTCTTC. It translates to CSARDTLAGCNEQFF. V and J are TRBV20-1 and TRBJ2-1; 9 positions match TRBD2. V dropped 0 bases and J dropped 6; count of bases not matched to a gene: 6. Germline V gene sequence: CDR1 DFQATT, CDR2 SNEGSKA (reference sequence). The CDR3 consists of 15 residues.

Of note for this clonotype: This sequence may be a read error, since a much larger clone differs from it by one base. The chain links TRBV4-1 to TRBJ1-1; D gene unclear. In germline, CDR1 is MGHRA, CDR2 YSYEKL. The CDR3 spans 14 residues. As DNA, the CDR3 is TGCGCCAGCACCCCCACGCCGGTTGACACTGGAGCTTTCTTT. Its translation is CASTPTPVDTGAFF.

Many counts were recorded for this clonotype. The chain joins TRBV20-1 to TRBJ2-7; 7 bases fit TRBD1. This CDR3 comprises 14 residues. Germline V CDR1 and CDR2: DFQATT, SNEGSKA (reference sequence). Trimming cost V 6 bases and J 0 bases; bases outside gene matches: 8. CDR3 nucleotides: TGCAGTGCAGAATCCGGGACAGTCTCCTACGAGCAGTACTTC. Protein: CSAESGTVSYEQYF.